The TCR beta chain described here comes from a study of breast tumors, draining lymph nodes, adjacent tissues. The lymph nodes were axillary draining lymph nodes from breast cancer patients. Trimming left V 2 bases short and J 6 bases short, with 16 bases between. This CDR3 region has 15 residues. Germline assignment: CDR1 MNHEY and CDR2 SVGAGI. This clonotype was recorded at least ten times. Its specificity is not known. MiXCR, applied by TCRdb to the multiplex PCR reads, yields one record per CDR3 protein. This sample yields under 150,000 distinct CDR3 sequences, of which 20% to 25% are seen a single time; roughly 2.7% belongs to the top ten. Study-level findings and limits: Data fit most tumor T cells coming from lymph node, expanding in tumor. Tumor TCR diversity was below lymph nodes but above nontumor tissue. Tumor and nontumor repertoires were significantly more similar in luminal-like than in basal-like breast cancer. Tumor T cell lymph node origin was a supported hypothesis, not proven.

This chain joins TRBV6-5 and TRBJ1-2; D possibly corresponds to TRBD1 (6 bases). Sequenced input: axillary lymph node tissue. The receptor was isolated from a female donor with breast cancer. Some clones in this sample may be carry-over from other donors' samples. Here the CDR3 reads CASSYVPGAVNGYTF. CDR3 nucleotide sequence: TGTGCCAGCAGTTACGTACCGGGGGCCGTGAATGGCTACACCTTC.